Listed below are T cell receptor beta chains from one sample, sequenced in a study of human T cells and chemical hapten exposure. TCRdb independently ran MiXCR on the RACE reads; one entry per CDR3 protein. Among some 88,000 distinct CDR3 sequences, about 11% were seen once, and the ten largest hold less than 2.5%. The starting material was whole blood, obtained in connection with sensitization to the hapten diphenylcyclopropenone (DPC). All receptors derive from a man in his forties with alopecia areata. Some clones in this sample may be carry-over from other donors' samples. CDR3s include the opening cysteine and the closing phenylalanine or tryptophan. The D gene is left open where the match is weak. The size field is filled for only some rows; it gives once, few, many or a size class.

j_call | d_call | v_call | clone_size | cdr3_aa | cdr3_nt
TRBJ2-1 | TRBD2 | TRBV20-1 | many | CSARDHGLAGVTNYNEQFF | TGCAGTGCTAGAGACCACGGTTTAGCGGGAGTAACCAATTACAATGAGCAGTTCTTC
TRBJ2-1 | TRBD2 | TRBV28 | many | CASSFRGSPDNEQFF | TGTGCCAGCAGTTTTCGCGGGAGCCCCGACAATGAGCAGTTCTTC
TRBJ1-4 | - | TRBV5-1 | many | CASSLGRVEREKLFF | TGCGCCAGCAGCCTAGGCAGGGTAGAACGAGAAAAACTGTTTTTT
TRBJ2-1 | - | TRBV12-3/TRBV12-4 | few | CASSRLDNEQFF | TGTGCCAGCAGTAGACTAGACAATGAGCAGTTCTTC
TRBJ1-5 | TRBD1 | TRBV6-1 | few | CASSPTGVSNQPQHF | TGTGCCAGCAGCCCAACAGGGGTTAGCAATCAGCCCCAGCATTTT
TRBJ1-2 | - | TRBV20-1 | many | CSARQGSGYTF | TGCAGTGCTAGACAGGGAAGTGGCTACACCTTC
TRBJ1-4 | TRBD1 | TRBV24-1 | many | CATSDRTGGYEKLFF | TGTGCCACCAGTGACCGGACAGGGGGCTACGAAAAACTGTTTTTT
TRBJ1-5 | - | TRBV24-1 | many | CATSGGPRVAQHF | TGTGCCACCAGTGGAGGGCCCCGGGTGGCCCAGCATTTT
TRBJ1-4 | TRBD1 | TRBV4-1 | many | CASSHFPGQGATNEKLFF | TGCGCCAGCAGCCATTTCCCGGGACAGGGGGCGACTAATGAAAAACTGTTTTTT
TRBJ2-5 | - | TRBV6-2/TRBV6-3 | many | CASRRTPSKETQYF | TGTGCCAGCAGGCGAACCCCGTCTAAAGAGACCCAGTACTTC
TRBJ1-6 | - | TRBV19 | few | CASSPSQGGSSYNSPLHF | TGTGCCAGTAGTCCGTCCCAGGGCGGGAGCTCCTATAATTCACCCCTCCACTTT
TRBJ1-2 | TRBD1 | TRBV6-5 | many | CASSLDRVPSYGYTF | TGTGCCAGCAGCCTCGACAGGGTTCCCAGCTACGGCTACACCTTC
TRBJ2-3 | TRBD2 | TRBV6-5 | few | CASTKREGSTDTQYF | TGTGCCAGCACCAAGCGGGAGGGGAGCACAGATACGCAGTATTTT
TRBJ2-3 | TRBD2 | TRBV20-1 | few | CSAPGVAGGPTSTDTQYF | TGCAGTGCTCCCGGGGTAGCGGGAGGTCCCACTAGCACAGATACGCAGTATTTT
TRBJ2-6 | TRBD1 | TRBV6-5 | - | CASRRQGAGANVLTF | TGTGCCAGCAGACGACAGGGGGCTGGGGCCAACGTCCTGACTTTC
TRBJ2-1 | TRBD2 | TRBV9 | - | CASSVGGGRAGNEQFF | TGTGCCAGCAGCGTAGGAGGCGGGAGGGCGGGGAATGAGCAGTTCTTC
TRBJ1-2 | - | TRBV19 | few | CASSIDRVGNYGYTF | TGTGCCAGTAGTATAGATCGGGTGGGGAACTATGGCTACACCTTC
TRBJ2-1 | - | TRBV3-1 | few | CASSLTAPFNEQFF | TGTGCCAGCAGCCTAACCGCTCCATTCAATGAGCAGTTCTTC
TRBJ1-2 | TRBD1 | TRBV5-6 | few | CASRYRQGNYGYTF | TGTGCCAGCAGATACCGACAGGGGAACTATGGCTACACCTTC
TRBJ1-2 | - | TRBV12-3/TRBV12-4 | few | CASSSGVNYGYTF | TGTGCCAGCAGTTCAGGGGTGAACTATGGCTACACCTTC
TRBJ2-7 | - | TRBV28 | few | CASSFGRVTYEQYF | TGTGCCAGCAGTTTTGGCAGGGTAACCTACGAGCAGTACTTC
TRBJ1-2 | TRBD1 | TRBV12-3/TRBV12-4 | - | CASSLDRSYGYTF | TGTGCCAGCAGTTTGGACAGGAGCTATGGCTACACCTTC
TRBJ2-7 | - | TRBV7-2 | few | CASSISGPSSYEQYF | TGTGCCAGCAGCATCAGCGGGCCGAGCTCCTACGAGCAGTACTTC
TRBJ2-5 | TRBD1 | TRBV24-1 | few | CATSAGQSPSQETQYF | TGTGCCACCAGTGCGGGACAGTCCCCGAGCCAAGAGACCCAGTACTTC
TRBJ2-1 | TRBD2 | TRBV5-1 | - | CASSTGTGGNTYEQFF | TGCGCCAGCAGCACGGGGACGGGGGGAAATACATATGAGCAGTTCTTC
TRBJ1-1 | - | TRBV29-1 | - | CSAFLPTEAFF | TGCAGCGCATTTCTTCCGACTGAAGCTTTCTTT
TRBJ2-3 | TRBD2 | TRBV7-8 | many | CASSLVLAALTDTQYF | TGTGCCAGCAGCTTAGTGCTAGCGGCCCTCACAGATACGCAGTATTTT
TRBJ2-7 | - | TRBV6-2/TRBV6-3 | many | CASTGNNLYEQYF | TGTGCCAGCACGGGAAATAACCTCTACGAGCAGTACTTC
TRBJ2-7 | - | TRBV5-1 | - | CASSPGRLTYEQYF | TGCGCCAGCAGCCCTGGACGGCTTACCTACGAGCAGTACTTC
TRBJ1-4 | - | TRBV6-5 | many | CASSYSGQTNEKLFF | TGTGCCAGCAGTTATTCGGGACAAACTAATGAAAAACTGTTTTTT
TRBJ2-4 | - | TRBV2 | few | CASSDGTAISGDIQYF | TGTGCCAGCAGTGACGGGACAGCCATTAGCGGGGACATTCAGTACTTC
TRBJ2-1 | TRBD1 | TRBV20-1 | - | CSADPDRAGVNEQFF | TGCAGTGCAGACCCCGACAGGGCGGGCGTCAATGAGCAGTTCTTC
TRBJ2-5 | TRBD1 | TRBV7-2 | - | CASSSRTGQETQYF | TGTGCCAGCAGCTCTCGGACAGGGCAAGAGACCCAGTACTTC
TRBJ2-5 | - | TRBV20-1 | few | CSARDSLGQETQYF | TGCAGTGCTAGAGATTCCCTAGGCCAAGAGACCCAGTACTTC
TRBJ2-3 | TRBD1 | TRBV7-9 | many | CASRKGTGTDTQYF | TGTGCCAGCAGGAAGGGGACAGGCACAGATACGCAGTATTTT
TRBJ1-6 | TRBD1 | TRBV18 | many | CASSPPGTGNSPLHF | TGTGCCAGCTCACCGCCGGGGACAGGGAATTCACCCCTCCACTTT
TRBJ2-1 | TRBD2 | TRBV11-1 | few | CASSFRAGVGEQFF | TGTGCCAGCAGCTTTAGGGCGGGAGTTGGTGAGCAGTTCTTC
TRBJ2-5 | - | TRBV12-3/TRBV12-4 | few | CASSPLWKGPQETQYF | TGTGCCAGCAGCCCCCTTTGGAAGGGACCCCAAGAGACCCAGTACTTC
TRBJ2-1 | TRBD1 | TRBV7-3 | - | CASRGQGENEQFF | TGTGCCAGCCGGGGACAGGGAGAAAATGAGCAGTTCTTC
TRBJ2-5 | TRBD2 | TRBV11-2 | few | CASSPQGAGGDRLRTQYF | TGTGCCAGCAGCCCCCAGGGAGCGGGGGGCGACAGACTGCGGACCCAGTACTTC
TRBJ1-2 | - | TRBV20-1 | - | CSAGPNYGYTF | TGCAGTGCTGGTCCCAACTATGGCTACACCTTC
TRBJ1-1 | - | TRBV29-1 | - | CSVDQRPEAFF | TGCAGCGTTGATCAGAGGCCTGAAGCTTTCTTT